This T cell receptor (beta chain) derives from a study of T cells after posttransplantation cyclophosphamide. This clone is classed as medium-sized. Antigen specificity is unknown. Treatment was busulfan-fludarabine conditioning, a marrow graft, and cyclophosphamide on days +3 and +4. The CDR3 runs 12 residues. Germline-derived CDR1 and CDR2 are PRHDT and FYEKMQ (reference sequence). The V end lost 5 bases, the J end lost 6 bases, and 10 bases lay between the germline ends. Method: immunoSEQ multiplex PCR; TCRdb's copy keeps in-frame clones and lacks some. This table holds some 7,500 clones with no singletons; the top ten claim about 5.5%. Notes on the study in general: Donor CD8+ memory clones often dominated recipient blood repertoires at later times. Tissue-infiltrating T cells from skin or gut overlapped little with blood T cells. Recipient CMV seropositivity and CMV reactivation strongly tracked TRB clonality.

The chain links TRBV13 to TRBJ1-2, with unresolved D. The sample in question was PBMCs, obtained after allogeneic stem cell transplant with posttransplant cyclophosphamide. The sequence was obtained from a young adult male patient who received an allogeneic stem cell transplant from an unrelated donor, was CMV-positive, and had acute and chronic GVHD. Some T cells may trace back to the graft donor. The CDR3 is CASSQDLDGYTF. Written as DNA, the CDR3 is TGTGCCAGCAGCCAGGACTTGGATGGCTACACCTTC.